Reported below is one T cell receptor beta chain. Its cognate antigen is unknown. The protocol was immunoSEQ multiplex PCR, while the TCRdb copy is restricted to in-frame clones and leaves out a portion. In the table there are 70,000 to 85,000 clones, over 60% of which are singletons. The record originates from a study of vaccination effects on CD4 cells after COVID-19. Study information: Each person got two doses of an mRNA SARS-CoV-2 vaccine, BNT162b2 or mRNA-1273. The study's findings and limits: Clones arising from infection and from vaccination showed marked clonal contraction late after vaccination. Healthy vaccinees showed cross-reactivity with common cold coronaviruses in only 1 of 255 vaccine-induced clones.

Culturing for around ten days preceded CD4+ T cell isolation. Vaccinees lacked prior SARS-CoV-2 infection and tested negative for nucleocapsid antibodies. Germline loops: CDR1 LNHDA, CDR2 SQIVND (reference sequence). V was trimmed by 0 bases and J by 4 bases, leaving 15 bases between them. The CDR3 totals 16 residues. This chain joins TRBV19 and TRBJ1-1; D gene ambiguous. The source was CD4+ T cells from PBMCs cultured without peptide, collected before COVID-19 vaccination. This clonotype was obtained from a human donor who received a COVID-19 vaccine. The DNA for the CDR3 is TGTGCCAGTAGTATAGATTTGGGAGGAGGCGGCACTGAAGCTTTCTTT. Its protein is CASSIDLGGGGTEAFF.